Below are 14 T cell receptor beta chains sequenced from a single sample in a study of blood T cell repertoires in COVID-19. Sequenced by immunoSEQ multiplex PCR; TCRdb stores in-frame clones only, minus some. The table includes about 100,000 clones, 91% detected once. The material sequenced was peripheral blood. These receptor sequences come from a human donor in a cohort sampled during active COVID-19.

This chain connects TRBV28 to TRBJ2-1, with D uncertain. Germline values: CDR1 MDHEN, CDR2 SYDVKM. Trimming took 5 bases from V and 0 from J, leaving 8 bases between them. The CDR3 covers 14 residues. CDR3 amino acids: CASSRLPSYNEQFF. The CDR3, as DNA: TGTGCCAGCAGTCGCCTACCCTCCTACAATGAGCAGTTCTTC.

The genes are TRBV6-5 and TRBJ2-1; 11 positions match TRBD2. The CDR3 consists of 16 residues. Per the germline V gene, CDR1 is MNHEY and CDR2 is SVGAGI. With 4 bases clipped from V and 10 bases from J, the junction kept 12 bases outside the gene matches. The CDR3, as DNA: TGTGCCAGCAGTTTCCCCGGGACTAGCGGAACCATGGAGCAGTTCTTC. This gives the protein CASSFPGTSGTMEQFF.

The sample holds a few counts of this clone. The chain has TRBV27 and TRBJ2-3; the D gene is possibly TRBD2 (5 bases). V was cut by 7 bases and J by 0 bases, with 17 bases left in between. The CDR3 sequence is 16 residues long. CDR1 and CDR2 from the germline V gene are MNHEY and SMNVEV (reference sequence). The chain's CDR3 is CASTPLSGASTDTQYF. CDR3 bases: TGTGCCAGCACCCCCTTGAGCGGTGCTAGCACAGATACGCAGTATTTT.

In this sample, this clone turned up once. J is TRBJ2-2 and V is TRBV19; 8 bases map to TRBD1. CDR1 and CDR2 from the germline V gene are LNHDA and SQIVND (reference sequence). The J segment lost 4 bases and the V segment lost 3 bases, leaving 7 bases of the junction unmatched. CDR3 length: 16 residues. CDR3 protein: CASSIIRGQGTGELFF. CDR3 coding DNA: TGTGCCAGTAGTATCATACGAGGACAGGGCACCGGGGAGCTGTTTTTT.

The rearrangement uses TRBV7-9 and TRBJ1-5; 7 nucleotides align to TRBD1. CDR1 is SEHNR, CDR2 FQNEAQ, per germline (reference sequence). The CDR3 has 16 amino acids. V shed 8 bases, J shed 2 bases, and the junction held 12 bases outside the gene matches. The CDR3 nucleotides are TGTGCCAGCGGTCGGGAGGGGGCTTACGGCAATCAGCCCCAGCATTTT. Encoded protein: CASGREGAYGNQPQHF.

The chain recombines TRBV6-2 or TRBV6-3 with TRBJ1-5; D gene unclear. From germline, CDR1 is MNHEY and CDR2 SVGEGT. V lost 3 bases, J lost 0 bases, and 18 bases lay in between. The length of the CDR3 is 18 residues. The CDR3 here is CASSYSYDGRYSNQPQHF. The CDR3 nucleotides are TGTGCCAGCAGTTATAGCTACGACGGTCGATATAGCAATCAGCCCCAGCATTTT.

The chain joins TRBV6-2 or TRBV6-3 to TRBJ2-7, with 8 nucleotides matching TRBD2. In germline, CDR1 is MNHEY, CDR2 SVGEGT. The CDR3 consists of 14 residues. Trimming at V came to 5 bases and at J to 0 bases, leaving 3 bases not matched to a gene. DNA for the CDR3: TGTGCCAGCAGTACTGGGACTAGCTCCTACGAGCAGTACTTC. It specifies CASSTGTSSYEQYF.

CDR3 in amino acids: CASSLGDRANSPLHF. CDR3 nucleotide sequence: TGTGCCAGCAGCCTAGGGGACAGGGCGAATTCACCCCTCCACTTT. The genes are TRBV28 and TRBJ1-6; 9 nucleotides match TRBD1. This CDR3 has 15 residues. The germline gives CDR1 MDHEN, CDR2 SYDVKM. Trimming at V came to 6 bases and at J to 7 bases, leaving 7 bases not matched to a gene.

Comments on this clone: Other DNA sequences in this sample translate to the same CDR3. The rearrangement joins TRBV18 to TRBJ1-5, with a weak D call TRBD1 (5 bases). V lost 3 bases, J lost 2 bases, and 8 bases lay in between. From germline, CDR1 is KGHSH and CDR2 LQKENI. The CDR3 runs to 14 residues. DNA of the CDR3: TGTGCCAGCTCACCGGACACTGGCAATCAGCCCCAGCATTTT. Its translation is CASSPDTGNQPQHF.

The chain combines TRBV25-1 with TRBJ1-2, with TRBD1 identical over 8 bases. CDR1 and CDR2 from the germline V gene are MGHDK and SYGVNS. After removal of 5 bases from V and 8 bases from J, the junction contained 7 bases not matched to a gene. The CDR3 contains 13 residues. The CDR3 reads CASSIGQGAGYTF. In nucleotides, the CDR3 is TGTGCCAGCAGTATTGGACAGGGAGCGGGCTACACCTTC.

This clone was counted a few times. The chain uses TRBV7-9 and TRBJ2-7, with a tentative D call TRBD1 (6 bases). Looked up from germline, CDR1 is SEHNR and CDR2 is FQNEAQ (reference sequence). This CDR3 spans 14 amino acids. V lost 5 bases to trimming and J lost 0 bases, with 11 bases between them. The CDR3 loop is CASSLRTASYEQYF. CDR3 bases: TGTGCCAGCAGCCTCAGGACAGCCTCCTACGAGCAGTACTTC.

In its sample, this clone was seen once. The V call is TRBV28, the J call TRBJ2-1; possibly TRBD2 for D (6 bases). Between the trimmed V and J ends, which lost 6 bases and 10 bases, there was a span of 13 bases. The germline CDR1 and CDR2 sequences are MDHEN and SYDVKM. The length of the CDR3 is 12 residues. CDR3 sequence: CASSPPGREQFF. CDR3 sequence (DNA): TGTGCCAGCAGCCCCCCAGGGAGGGAGCAGTTCTTC.

The chain employs TRBV25-1 and TRBJ1-2; D is undetermined. From germline, CDR1 is MGHDK and CDR2 SYGVNS. The CDR3 is 13 amino acids. Trimming removed 3 bases from V and 8 bases from J, with 13 bases in between. The CDR3 protein is CASSDWERLGYTF. The DNA of the CDR3 is TGTGCCAGCAGTGATTGGGAGCGGCTCGGCTACACCTTC.

The J gene is TRBJ1-4, the V gene TRBV6-5, with D hard to call. This CDR3 is built from 13 residues. Germline lookup yields CDR1 MNHEY and CDR2 SVGAGI. The V end was cut by 2 bases, the J end by 10 bases, with 11 bases between. The DNA of the CDR3 is TGTGCCAGCAGTTACGTGTCAGGCAGAAAACTGTTTTTT. Translation gives CASSYVSGRKLFF.